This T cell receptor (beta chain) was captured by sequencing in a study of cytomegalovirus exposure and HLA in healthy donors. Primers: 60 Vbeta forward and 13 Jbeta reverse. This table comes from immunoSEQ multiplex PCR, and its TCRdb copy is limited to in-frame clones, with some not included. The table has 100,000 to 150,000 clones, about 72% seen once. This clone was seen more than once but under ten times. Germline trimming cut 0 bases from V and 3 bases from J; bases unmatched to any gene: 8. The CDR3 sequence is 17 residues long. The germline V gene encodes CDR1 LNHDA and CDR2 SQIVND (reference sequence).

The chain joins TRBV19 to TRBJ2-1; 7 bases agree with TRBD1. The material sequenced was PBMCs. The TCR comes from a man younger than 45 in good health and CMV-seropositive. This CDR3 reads CASSIEKGRQGYNEQFF. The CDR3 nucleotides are TGTGCCAGTAGTATAGAAAAGGGAAGACAGGGCTACAATGAGCAGTTCTTC.